The clone carrying this T cell receptor (beta chain) was recorded a few times. Its antigen remains unknown. The sample is drawn from a study of beta chain features in type 1 diabetes. Points from the study as a whole: More deletions and fewer insertions at VDJ junctions were seen in type 1 diabetes patients. Moderately but significantly shorter TCRB CDR3s were found in Type 1 diabetes patients in all four CD4+ subsets.

Every bit of the isolated RNA underwent reverse transcription, so sequencing read expressed TCRB transcripts. The table came from immunoSEQ multiplex PCR; TCRdb's copy has only in-frame clones and leaves some out. This table holds 250,000 to 300,000 clones, around 24% found once. The source of this sequence is a woman aged 30 to 39 with type 1 diabetes. Sample: naive CD4+ T cells from blood.

The DNA of the CDR3 is TGCAGCGCCCAACCCAGCGGAAACAATGAGCAGTTCTTC. As protein: CSAQPSGNNEQFF. V gene TRBV29-1 combines with J gene TRBJ2-1, with TRBD2 as a possible D gene (5 bases). The CDR3 is 13 residues long. V dropped 7 bases and J dropped 5 bases, with 15 bases sitting between them. The germline V gene encodes CDR1 SQVTM and CDR2 ANQGSEA.